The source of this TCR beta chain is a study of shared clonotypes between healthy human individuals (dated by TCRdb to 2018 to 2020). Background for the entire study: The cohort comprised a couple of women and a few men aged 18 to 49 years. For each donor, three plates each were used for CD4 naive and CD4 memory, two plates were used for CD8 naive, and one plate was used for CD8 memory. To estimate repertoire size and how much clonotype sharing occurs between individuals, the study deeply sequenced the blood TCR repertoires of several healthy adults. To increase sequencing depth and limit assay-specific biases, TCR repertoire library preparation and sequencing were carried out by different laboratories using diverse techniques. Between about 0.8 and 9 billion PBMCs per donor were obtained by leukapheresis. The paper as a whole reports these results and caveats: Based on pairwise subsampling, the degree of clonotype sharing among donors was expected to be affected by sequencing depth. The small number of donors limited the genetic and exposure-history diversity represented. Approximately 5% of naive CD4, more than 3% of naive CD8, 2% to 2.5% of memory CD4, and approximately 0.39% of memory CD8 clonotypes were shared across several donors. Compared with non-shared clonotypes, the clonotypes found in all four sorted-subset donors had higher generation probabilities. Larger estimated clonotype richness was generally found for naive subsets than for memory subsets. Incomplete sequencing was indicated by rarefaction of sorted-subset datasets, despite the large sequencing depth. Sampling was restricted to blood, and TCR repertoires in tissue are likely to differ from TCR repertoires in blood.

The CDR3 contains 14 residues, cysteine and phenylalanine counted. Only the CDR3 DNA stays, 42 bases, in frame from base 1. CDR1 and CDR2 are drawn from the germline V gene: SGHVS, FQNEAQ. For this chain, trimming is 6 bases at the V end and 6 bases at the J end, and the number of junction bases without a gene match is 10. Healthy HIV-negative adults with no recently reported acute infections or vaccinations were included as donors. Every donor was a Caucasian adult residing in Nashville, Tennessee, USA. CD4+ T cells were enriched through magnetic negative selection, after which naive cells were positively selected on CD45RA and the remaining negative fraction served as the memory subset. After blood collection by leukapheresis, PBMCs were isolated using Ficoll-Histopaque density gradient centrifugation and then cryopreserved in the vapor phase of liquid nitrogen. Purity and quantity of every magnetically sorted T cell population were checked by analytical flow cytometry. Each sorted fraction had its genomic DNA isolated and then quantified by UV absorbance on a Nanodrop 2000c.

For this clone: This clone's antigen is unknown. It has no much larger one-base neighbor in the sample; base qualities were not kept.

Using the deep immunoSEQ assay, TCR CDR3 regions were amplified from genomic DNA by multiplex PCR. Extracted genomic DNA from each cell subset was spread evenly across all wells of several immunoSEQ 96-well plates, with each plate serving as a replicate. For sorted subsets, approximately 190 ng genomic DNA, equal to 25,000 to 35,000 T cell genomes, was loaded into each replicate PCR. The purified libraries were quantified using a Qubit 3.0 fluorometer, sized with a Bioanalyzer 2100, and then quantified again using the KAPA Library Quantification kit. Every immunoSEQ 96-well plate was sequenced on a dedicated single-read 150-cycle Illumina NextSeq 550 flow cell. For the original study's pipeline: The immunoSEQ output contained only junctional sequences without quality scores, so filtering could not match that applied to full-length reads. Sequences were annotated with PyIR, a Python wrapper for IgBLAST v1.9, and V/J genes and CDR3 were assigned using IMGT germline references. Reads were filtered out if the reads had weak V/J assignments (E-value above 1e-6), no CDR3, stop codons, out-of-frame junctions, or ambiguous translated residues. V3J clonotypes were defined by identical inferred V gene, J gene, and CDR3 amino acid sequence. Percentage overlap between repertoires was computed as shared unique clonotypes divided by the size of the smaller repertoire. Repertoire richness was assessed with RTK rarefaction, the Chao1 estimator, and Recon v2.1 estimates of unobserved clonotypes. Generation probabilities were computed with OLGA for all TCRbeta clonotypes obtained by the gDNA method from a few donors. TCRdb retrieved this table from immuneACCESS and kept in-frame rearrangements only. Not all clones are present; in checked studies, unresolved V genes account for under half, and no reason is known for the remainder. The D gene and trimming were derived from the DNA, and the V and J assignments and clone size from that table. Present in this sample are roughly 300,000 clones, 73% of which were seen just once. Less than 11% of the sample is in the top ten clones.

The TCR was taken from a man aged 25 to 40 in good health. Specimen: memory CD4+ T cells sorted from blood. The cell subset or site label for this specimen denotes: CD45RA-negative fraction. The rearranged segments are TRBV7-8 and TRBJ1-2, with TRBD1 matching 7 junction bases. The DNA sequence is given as TGTGCCAGCAGTCGAGGGACAGATGAAAATGGCTACACCTTC. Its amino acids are CASSRGTDENGYTF.